This passage covers 32 T cell receptor beta chains from one sample sequenced in a study of persistence of HIV-infected CD4 T cells. The libraries were made with immunoSEQ version 4 in survey mode. This table comes from immunoSEQ multiplex PCR, and its TCRdb copy is limited to in-frame clones, with some not included. This repertoire shows around 13,000 clones, over 60% found once; its top ten account for roughly a sixth. Their cognate antigens are unknown. Cells were stimulated with CMV-infected fibroblast lysates at approximately 10 ug/mL. Sorting of responding CD4+ T cells relied on upregulated CD40 ligand together with CD69. The sample here was CD4+ T cells sorted from PBMCs after roughly 17-hour stimulation, taken from a patient who received antiretroviral therapy. Receptors originate from an adult man with HIV who was CMV-seropositive.

J is TRBJ2-7 and V is TRBV7-2; D is undetermined. V lost 4 bases to trimming and J lost 6 bases, with 22 bases between them. Germline CDR1 and CDR2: SGHTA and FQGNSA. This CDR3 comprises 16 residues. The CDR3, as DNA: TGTGCCAGCAGCTCTAGTAGGGCAGTTCATAGATCCGAGCAGTACTTC. Translated: CASSSSRAVHRSEQYF.

V and J are TRBV20-1 and TRBJ1-4; the D is unclear. The germline V gene has CDR1 DFQATT and CDR2 SNEGSKA (reference sequence). V lost 3 bases and J 7 bases, leaving 12 bases between the germline ends. This CDR3 spans 13 amino acids. This CDR3 reads CSASFDGGEKLFF. The CDR3 region has the DNA TGCAGTGCTAGTTTCGATGGTGGTGAAAAACTGTTTTTT.

V usage is TRBV15 and J usage is TRBJ2-3; 7 nucleotides agree with TRBD1. Per germline, CDR1 LNHNV and CDR2 YYDKDF (reference sequence). J gave up 4 bases and V 0 bases, and 4 bases lay outside the gene matches. This CDR3 region has 15 residues. The CDR3 DNA reads as TGTGCCACCAGCAGAGATGTCGGGACAGCAGATACGCAGTATTTT. This codes for CATSRDVGTADTQYF.

In its sample, this clone is medium-sized (0.01 to 0.1%). The genes are TRBV5-1 and TRBJ2-2, with D perhaps TRBD1 (5 bases). This CDR3 has 15 amino acids. The V end was cut by 2 bases, the J end by 4 bases, with 12 bases between. Germline CDR1 SGHRS, CDR2 YFSETQ. CDR3 coding DNA: TGCGCCAGCAGCTTAGGACATGGAGTCACCGGGGAGCTGTTTTTT. Translating gives CASSLGHGVTGELFF.

The chain couples TRBV7-9 to TRBJ2-3; the match to TRBD2 covers 12 bases. This CDR3 has 17 residues. J lost 6 bases, V lost 4 bases, and 11 bases had no gene match. Germline lookup yields CDR1 SEHNR and CDR2 FQNEAQ (reference sequence). The CDR3 coding sequence is TGTGCCAGCAGCTCCCCTAGCGGGGGGGTGCAGTGGGATACGCAGTATTTT. Translated, it gives CASSSPSGGVQWDTQYF.

This clone was detected once. V usage is TRBV27 and J usage is TRBJ2-7; D might be TRBD1 (5 bases). Germline assignment: CDR1 MNHEY and CDR2 SMNVEV (reference sequence). This CDR3 is 14 amino acids long. Trimming took off 3 bases at V and 0 bases at J, with 9 bases between the two ends. The CDR3 DNA is TGTGCCAGCAGTTTTACAGGTAGCTCCTACGAGCAGTACTTC. This codes for CASSFTGSSYEQYF.

Only a few counts were recorded for this clone. CDR3 in amino acids: CASWIGSYNSPLHF. Written as DNA, the CDR3 is TGTGCCAGCTGGATAGGGTCCTATAATTCACCCCTCCACTTT. The chain uses TRBV6-6 and TRBJ1-6; D gene ambiguous. This CDR3 is 14 amino acids long. V was clipped by 8 bases and J by 1 base, with 9 bases between them. The germline V gene encodes CDR1 MNHNY and CDR2 SVGAGI (reference sequence).

This clone turned up a few times. The chain links TRBV9 to TRBJ2-4, with a weak D call TRBD1 (5 bases). V lost 0 bases, J lost 6 bases, and 7 bases lay in between. This CDR3 is 13 amino acids long. In germline, CDR1 is SGDLS, CDR2 YYNGEE. The CDR3 region is CASSVDTGNIQYF. CDR3 coding DNA: TGTGCCAGCAGCGTAGATACAGGAAACATTCAGTACTTC.

The chain employs TRBV5-1 and TRBJ2-3; maybe TRBD2 (5 bases). This CDR3 region has 18 residues. CDR1 and CDR2 (germline): SGHRS, YFSETQ. V dropped 0 bases and J dropped 2 bases, with 19 bases sitting between them. The CDR3 nucleotides are TGCGCCAGCAGCTTGGCTTACCTAGGCCGGGGAACCACAGATACGCAGTATTTT. This gives the protein CASSLAYLGRGTTDTQYF.

This clone was observed a handful of times. The V gene is TRBV7-9, the J gene TRBJ2-3; TRBD2 agrees at 8 bases. CDR3 length equals 16 residues. CDR1 and CDR2 (germline): SEHNR, FQNEAQ (reference sequence). V shed 3 bases and J 2 bases; nucleotides not matched to a gene: 7. CDR3 residues: CASSFVVGGVTDTQYF. The CDR3 DNA follows: TGTGCCAGCAGCTTTGTGGTCGGGGGGGTCACAGATACGCAGTATTTT.

This rearrangement joins TRBV1 to TRBJ2-3; TRBD2, the table's D call, lacks a check against the DNA. TRBV1 is reported as a pseudogene. The CDR3 runs 14 residues. The CDR3 DNA reads as TGCACCAGCAGCCGAGGCGGGGGGGCAGATACGCAGTATTTT. Translating it yields CTSSRGGGADTQYF.

This clone was seen more than once but under ten times. This sequence joins TRBV28 and TRBJ2-3; weak D call: TRBD2 (7 bases). This CDR3 region has 13 residues. Deletions cut 8 bases from V and 2 bases from J, with 11 bases between. Germline V lookup: CDR1 MDHEN, CDR2 SYDVKM. The DNA of the CDR3 is TGTGCCAGCGCGGGGGCGTTCACAGATACGCAGTATTTT. Translation gives CASAGAFTDTQYF.

The V gene is TRBV2, the J gene TRBJ2-7; D remains ambiguous. Germline V CDR1 and CDR2: SNHLY, FYNNEI. This CDR3 is built from 12 residues. Trimming took off 7 bases at V and 0 bases at J, with 7 bases between the two ends. The CDR3 nucleotides read TGTGCCAGCACTACTGGCTCCTACGAGCAGTACTTC. Its translation: CASTTGSYEQYF. The full variable domain, in which reference TRBV2 and TRBJ2-7 provide the parts outside the CDR3, is EPEVTQTPSHQVTQMGQEVILRCVPISNHLYFYWYRQILGQKVEFLVSFYNNEISEKSEIFDDQFSVERPDGSNFTLKIRSTKLEDSAMYFCASTTGSYEQYFGPGTRLTVT.

This chain uses TRBV5-1 with TRBJ2-3; 8 bases line up with TRBD1. The CDR3 has 16 amino acids. Germline trimming cut 3 bases from V and 0 bases from J; bases unmatched to any gene: 6. From germline, CDR1 is SGHRS and CDR2 YFSETQ. CDR3 sequence: CASSSGDRTSTDTQYF. The CDR3 DNA reads as TGCGCCAGCAGCTCAGGGGACAGGACCAGCACAGATACGCAGTATTTT. Supplemented by reference TRBV5-1 and TRBJ2-3, the full variable domain reads KAGVTQTPRYLIKTRGQQVTLSCSPISGHRSVSWYQQTPGQGLQFLFEYFSETQRNKGNFPGRFSGRQFSNSRSEMNVSTLELGDSALYLCASSSGDRTSTDTQYFGPGTRLTVL.

The chain joins TRBV27 to TRBJ2-1, with D possibly TRBD1 on 5 matching bases. This CDR3 has 12 residues. Germline loops: CDR1 MNHEY, CDR2 SMNVEV (reference sequence). V was clipped by 4 bases and J by 9 bases, with 10 bases between them. CDR3 region: CASSSPRVEQFF. The CDR3 DNA follows: TGTGCCAGCAGTTCACCCAGGGTTGAGCAGTTCTTC.

The gene calls are TRBV7-3 and TRBJ2-2; unclear D gene. The CDR3 runs to 16 residues. The ends were cut back, 1 base at V and 0 bases at J, with 9 bases in the middle. CDR1 is SGHTA and CDR2 is FQGTGA in the germline V gene. In DNA form, the CDR3 reads TGTGCCAGCAGCTTAAGCCCGGCCCCGAACACCGGGGAGCTGTTTTTT. Translation gives CASSLSPAPNTGELFF.

The genes are TRBV9 and TRBJ1-6; D ambiguous. The CDR3 sequence is 13 residues long. Trimming shortened V by 0 bases and J by 14 bases, and 12 bases separated the two germline ends. Germline V gene lookup returns CDR1 SGDLS and CDR2 YYNGEE. The CDR3 here is CASSVVIRCALHF. CDR3 sequence (DNA): TGTGCCAGCAGCGTAGTAATCCGGTGTGCCCTCCACTTT.

V usage is TRBV7-2 and J usage is TRBJ2-7; D possibly corresponds to TRBD1 (6 bases). The CDR3 spans 16 residues. Germline CDR1 and CDR2: SGHTA and FQGNSA. V lost 5 bases to trimming and J lost 2 bases, with 19 bases between them. The CDR3 sequence: CASSIRGRQSTYEQYF. The CDR3 bases are TGTGCCAGCAGCATTAGGGGGAGACAAAGTACCTACGAGCAGTACTTC.

The rearrangement links TRBV6-5 to TRBJ2-1; D uncertain. V was shortened by 8 bases and J by 5 bases, with 4 bases between the two germline ends. Germline-derived CDR1 and CDR2 are MNHEY and SVGAGI. The CDR3 covers 10 residues. CDR3 coding DNA: TGTGCCAGCGGGGACAATGAGCAGTTCTTC. It translates to CASGDNEQFF.

The chain carries TRBV6-5 and TRBJ1-2; possibly TRBD1 for D (5 bases). The CDR3 has 13 residues. Trimming removed 6 bases at V and 10 bases at J, with 18 bases between. Looked up from germline, CDR1 is MNHEY and CDR2 is SVGAGI. DNA for the CDR3: TGTGCCAGCAGCAGGGACGGCCTCCCGTACTACACCTTC. Protein: CASSRDGLPYYTF.

CDR3 sequence reads: CATSGGRASQETQYF. The DNA for the CDR3 is TGTGCCACCAGTGGGGGCCGGGCCTCCCAAGAGACCCAGTACTTC. The chain couples TRBV24-1 to TRBJ2-5, with D possibly matching TRBD1 (5 bases). The CDR3 is 15 residues long. The V gene lost 5 bases and the J gene lost 1 base, with 13 bases spanning the gap. From germline, CDR1 is KGHDR and CDR2 SFDVKD.

The chain carries TRBV21-1 and TRBJ2-1; whether TRBD1, the table's D call, matches the DNA was not checked. TRBV21-1 is a listed pseudogene. The CDR3 totals 21 residues. CDR3 coding DNA: TGTGCCAGCAGCAAAAAAGTGCAAGGCTCCCAACCGGGACAGATTCACAATGAGCAGTTCTTC. It specifies CASSKKVQGSQPGQIHNEQFF.

The rearrangement uses TRBV2 and TRBJ2-1; TRBD1 might be the D (5 bases). Germline V lookup: CDR1 SNHLY, CDR2 FYNNEI. This CDR3 is built from 14 residues. Deletions cut 1 base from V and 4 bases from J, with 8 bases between. In nucleotides, the CDR3 is TGTGCCAGCAGTGAAGGTCAGGGTTACAATGAGCAGTTCTTC. Residues: CASSEGQGYNEQFF.

This clone was found a few times. The V gene is TRBV19, the J gene TRBJ2-2; the match to TRBD2 covers 13 bases. CDR1 is LNHDA, CDR2 SQIVND, per germline (reference sequence). CDR3 length: 15 amino acids. V lost 6 bases to trimming and J lost 4 bases; unmatched junction nucleotides: 2. DNA for the CDR3: TGTGCCAGTAGGGGACTAGCGGGGTTCACCGGGGAGCTGTTTTTT. Translation: CASRGLAGFTGELFF.

V usage is TRBV18 and J usage is TRBJ1-5; no reliable D call. V was cut by 2 bases and J by 1 base, with 6 bases left in between. This CDR3 comprises 14 residues. CDR1 and CDR2 (germline): KGHSH, LQKENI. DNA for the CDR3: TGTGCCAGCTCACCAACATGGAGCAATCAGCCCCAGCATTTT. Translation: CASSPTWSNQPQHF.

The rearrangement joins TRBV7-8 to TRBJ2-2; 7 bases line up with TRBD1. Germline CDR1 and CDR2: SGHVS and FQNEAQ. This CDR3 is 16 amino acids long. V was pared by 5 bases and J by 5 bases, with 11 bases of the junction left unmatched. The CDR3 DNA sequence: TGTGCCAGCAGCCTCAGACAGGGACCAGGAACCGGGGAGCTGTTTTTT. This encodes CASSLRQGPGTGELFF.

V usage is TRBV20-1 and J usage is TRBJ1-2; D gene unclear. CDR3 length equals 10 residues. Trimming stripped 0 bases from V and 8 bases from J, with 4 bases between. The germline V gene encodes CDR1 DFQATT and CDR2 SNEGSKA (reference sequence). CDR3 bases: TGCAGTGCTAGAGAGGGGGGCTACACCTTC. Residues: CSAREGGYTF.

The chain carries TRBV6-4 and TRBJ1-2; D ambiguous. The CDR3 is 15 amino acids. Trimming stripped 2 bases from V and 1 base from J, with 11 bases between. In germline, CDR1 is MRHNA, CDR2 SNTAGT. CDR3 residues: CASSDIGVLNYGYTF. CDR3 sequence (DNA): TGTGCCAGCAGTGACATCGGGGTCCTTAACTATGGCTACACCTTC.

The chain couples TRBV5-1 to TRBJ2-1; TRBD1 matches at 9 bases. The CDR3 spans 16 residues. Trimming took 0 bases from V and 7 from J; bases not matched to a gene: 8. In germline, CDR1 is SGHRS, CDR2 YFSETQ. The CDR3 protein is CASSLEPGQGWNEQFF. The CDR3 bases are TGCGCCAGCAGCTTGGAACCGGGACAGGGATGGAATGAGCAGTTCTTC.

The chain employs TRBV10-3 and TRBJ2-3, with 9 bases fitting TRBD2. V shed 4 bases, J shed 0 bases, and the junction held 5 bases outside the gene matches. The CDR3 is 16 amino acids. Looked up from germline, CDR1 is ENHRY and CDR2 is SYGVKD. CDR3 loop: CAISVGLARSTDTQYF. DNA for the CDR3: TGTGCCATCAGTGTGGGACTAGCCCGTAGCACAGATACGCAGTATTTT.

The V call is TRBV19, the J call TRBJ2-7; 12 bases match TRBD2. The CDR3 has 15 amino acids. Trimming cost V 5 bases and J 3 bases; bases outside gene matches: 5. CDR1 is LNHDA and CDR2 is SQIVND in the germline V gene (reference sequence). CDR3 nucleotide sequence: TGTGCCAGTAGTGAACAACTAGCGGGGGGCTACGAGCAGTACTTC. It is translated as CASSEQLAGGYEQYF.

V usage is TRBV5-4 and J usage is TRBJ1-1, with 9 bases matching TRBD1. The CDR3 is made up of 14 amino acids. Per germline, CDR1 SGHNT and CDR2 YYREEE (reference sequence). The trim removed 4 bases at V and 4 bases at J, leaving 5 bases unmatched. The CDR3 bases are TGTGCCAGCAGCATAGGACAGGGGACCACTGAAGCTTTCTTT. It codes for CASSIGQGTTEAFF.